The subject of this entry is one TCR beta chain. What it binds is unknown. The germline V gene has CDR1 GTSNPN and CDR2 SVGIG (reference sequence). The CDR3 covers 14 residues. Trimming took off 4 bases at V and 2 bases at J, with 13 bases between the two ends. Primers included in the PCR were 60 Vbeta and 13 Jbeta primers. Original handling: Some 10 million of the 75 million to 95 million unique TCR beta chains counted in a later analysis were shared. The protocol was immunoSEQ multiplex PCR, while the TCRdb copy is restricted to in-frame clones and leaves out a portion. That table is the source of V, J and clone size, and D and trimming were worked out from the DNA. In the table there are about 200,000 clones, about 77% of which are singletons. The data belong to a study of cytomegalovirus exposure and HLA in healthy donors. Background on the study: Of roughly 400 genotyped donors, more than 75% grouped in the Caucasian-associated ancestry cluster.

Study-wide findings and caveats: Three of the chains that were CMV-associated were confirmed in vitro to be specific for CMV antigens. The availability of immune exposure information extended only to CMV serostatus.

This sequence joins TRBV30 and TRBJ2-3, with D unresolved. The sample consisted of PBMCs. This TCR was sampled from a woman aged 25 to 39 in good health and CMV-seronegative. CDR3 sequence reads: CAWIRSSNTDTQYF. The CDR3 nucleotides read TGTGCCTGGATAAGAAGTAGTAACACAGATACGCAGTATTTT.